This T cell receptor beta chain was captured in a study of CD8 T cells in ankylosing spondylitis. Trimming removed 3 bases at V and 0 bases at J, with 3 bases between. The CDR3 length is 11 residues. Germline V gene data show CDR1 as DFQATT and CDR2 as SNEGSKA (reference sequence). Molecular-barcoded quantitative 5'-RACE produced these TCR beta libraries. TCRdb reprocessed the 5' RACE reads with MiXCR, giving one entry per CDR3 protein. The sample yields around 250,000 distinct CDR3 sequences, over 15% seen once. Points from the study as a whole: Disease-linked clones, CD8+, were relatively rare in peripheral blood. Seven or eight highly homologous variants made up a TCR beta motif, and this motif appeared characteristic of ankylosing spondylitis blood. Reactive arthritis synovial fluid and blood previously showed some of these motif variants.

Notes on this clonotype: Its antigen is currently unknown.

The material sequenced was blood, either unsorted or a sorted T cell fraction (not recorded which). The gene calls are TRBV20-1 and TRBJ2-7; no firm D call. The origin of this receptor is a male donor with ankylosing spondylitis or in good health (not recorded which). The CDR3, as DNA: TGCAGTGCTAGTAACTCCTACGAGCAGTACTTC. Its translation is CSASNSYEQYF.